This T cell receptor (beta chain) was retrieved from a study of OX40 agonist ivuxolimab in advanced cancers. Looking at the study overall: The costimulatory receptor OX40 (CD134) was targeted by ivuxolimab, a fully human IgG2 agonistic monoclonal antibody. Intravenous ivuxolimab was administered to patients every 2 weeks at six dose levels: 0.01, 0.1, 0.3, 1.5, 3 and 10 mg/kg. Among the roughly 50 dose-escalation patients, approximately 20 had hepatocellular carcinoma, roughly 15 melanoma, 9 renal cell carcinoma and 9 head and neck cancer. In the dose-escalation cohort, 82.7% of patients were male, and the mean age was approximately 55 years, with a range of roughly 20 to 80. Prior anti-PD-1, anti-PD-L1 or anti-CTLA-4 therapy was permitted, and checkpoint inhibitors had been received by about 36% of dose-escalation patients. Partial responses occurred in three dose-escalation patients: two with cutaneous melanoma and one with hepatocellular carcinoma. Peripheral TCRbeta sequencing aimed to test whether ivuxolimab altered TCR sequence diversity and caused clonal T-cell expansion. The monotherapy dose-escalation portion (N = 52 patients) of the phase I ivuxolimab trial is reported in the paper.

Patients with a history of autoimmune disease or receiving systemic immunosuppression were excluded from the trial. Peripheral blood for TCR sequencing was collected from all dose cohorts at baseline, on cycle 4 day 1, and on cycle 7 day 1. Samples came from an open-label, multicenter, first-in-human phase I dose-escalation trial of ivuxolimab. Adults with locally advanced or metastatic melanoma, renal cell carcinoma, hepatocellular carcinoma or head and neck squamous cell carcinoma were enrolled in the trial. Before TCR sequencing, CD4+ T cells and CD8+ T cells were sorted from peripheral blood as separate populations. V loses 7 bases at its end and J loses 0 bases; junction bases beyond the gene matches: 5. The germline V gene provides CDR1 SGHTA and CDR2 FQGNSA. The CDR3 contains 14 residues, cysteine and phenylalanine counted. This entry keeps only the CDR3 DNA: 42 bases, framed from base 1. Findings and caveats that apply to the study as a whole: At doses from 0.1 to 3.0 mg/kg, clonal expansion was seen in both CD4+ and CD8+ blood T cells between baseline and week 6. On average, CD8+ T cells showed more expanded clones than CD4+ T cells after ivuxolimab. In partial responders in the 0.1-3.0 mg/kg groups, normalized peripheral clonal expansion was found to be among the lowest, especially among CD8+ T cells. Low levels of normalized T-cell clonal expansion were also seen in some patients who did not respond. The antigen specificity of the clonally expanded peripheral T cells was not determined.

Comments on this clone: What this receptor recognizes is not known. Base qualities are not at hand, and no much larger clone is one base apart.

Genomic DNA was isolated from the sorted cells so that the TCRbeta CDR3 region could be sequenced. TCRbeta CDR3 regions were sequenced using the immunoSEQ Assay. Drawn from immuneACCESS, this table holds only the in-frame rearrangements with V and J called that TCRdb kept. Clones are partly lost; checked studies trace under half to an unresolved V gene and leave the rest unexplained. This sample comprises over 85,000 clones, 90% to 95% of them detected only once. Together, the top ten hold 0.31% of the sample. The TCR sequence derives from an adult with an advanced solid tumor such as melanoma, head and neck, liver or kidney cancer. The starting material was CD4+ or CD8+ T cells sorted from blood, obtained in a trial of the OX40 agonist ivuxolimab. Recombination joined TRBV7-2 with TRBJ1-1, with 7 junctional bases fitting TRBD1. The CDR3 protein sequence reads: CASKRGQLNTEAFF. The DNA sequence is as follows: TGTGCCAGCAAGAGGGGACAGTTGAACACTGAAGCTTTCTTT.